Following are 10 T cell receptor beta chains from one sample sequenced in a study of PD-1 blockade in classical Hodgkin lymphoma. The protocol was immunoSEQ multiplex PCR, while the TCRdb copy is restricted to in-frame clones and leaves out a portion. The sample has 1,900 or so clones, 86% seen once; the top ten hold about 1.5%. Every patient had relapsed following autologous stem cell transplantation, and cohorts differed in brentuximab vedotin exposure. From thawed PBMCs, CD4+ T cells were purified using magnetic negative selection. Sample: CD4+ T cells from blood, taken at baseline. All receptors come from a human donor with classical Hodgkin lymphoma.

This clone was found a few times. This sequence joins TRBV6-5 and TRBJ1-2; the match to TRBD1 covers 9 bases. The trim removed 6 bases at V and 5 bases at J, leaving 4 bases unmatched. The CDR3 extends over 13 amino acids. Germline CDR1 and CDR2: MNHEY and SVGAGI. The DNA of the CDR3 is TGTGCCAGCAGCCGGGACAGGGATTATGGCTACACCTTC. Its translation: CASSRDRDYGYTF.

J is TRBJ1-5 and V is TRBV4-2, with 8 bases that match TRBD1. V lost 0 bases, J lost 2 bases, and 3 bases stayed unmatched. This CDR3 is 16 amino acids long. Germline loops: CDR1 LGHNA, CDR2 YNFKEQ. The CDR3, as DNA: TGTGCCAGCAGCCAAGATTCAGGGGGCGGCAATCAGCCCCAGCATTTT. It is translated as CASSQDSGGGNQPQHF.

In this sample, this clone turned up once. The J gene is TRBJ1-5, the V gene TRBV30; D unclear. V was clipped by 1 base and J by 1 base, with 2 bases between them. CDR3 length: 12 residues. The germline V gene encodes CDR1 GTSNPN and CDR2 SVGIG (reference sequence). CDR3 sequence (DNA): TGTGCCTGGAGTGAAAGCAATCAGCCCCAGCATTTT. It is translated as CAWSESNQPQHF.

The chain's CDR3 is CASSPQRTSGYYNEQFF. CDR3 bases: TGTGCCAGCAGCCCGCAAAGGACTAGCGGGTACTACAATGAGCAGTTCTTC. The chain uses TRBV11-2 and TRBJ2-1; 11 bases line up with TRBD2. With V trimmed by 5 bases and J by 3 bases, 9 bases remained unmatched. From germline, CDR1 is SGHAT and CDR2 FQNNGV. The CDR3 consists of 17 residues.

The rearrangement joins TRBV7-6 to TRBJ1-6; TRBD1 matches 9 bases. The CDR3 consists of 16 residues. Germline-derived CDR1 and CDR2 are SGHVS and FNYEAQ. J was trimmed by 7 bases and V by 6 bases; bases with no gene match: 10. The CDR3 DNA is TGTGCCAGCAGACCAGGGACAGGGCTTGGCAATTCACCCCTCCACTTT. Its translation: CASRPGTGLGNSPLHF.

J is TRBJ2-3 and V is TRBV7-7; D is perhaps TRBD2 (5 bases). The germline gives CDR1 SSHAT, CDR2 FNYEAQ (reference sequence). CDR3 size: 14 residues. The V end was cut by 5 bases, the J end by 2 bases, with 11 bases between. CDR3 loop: CASSVDYNTDTQYF. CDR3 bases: TGTGCCAGCAGCGTAGACTACAACACAGATACGCAGTATTTT.

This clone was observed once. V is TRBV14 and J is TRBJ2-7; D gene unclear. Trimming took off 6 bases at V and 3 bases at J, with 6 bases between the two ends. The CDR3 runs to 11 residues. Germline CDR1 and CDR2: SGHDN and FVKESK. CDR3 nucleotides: TGTGCCAGCAGTCTAAACTACGAGCAGTACTTC. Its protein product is CASSLNYEQYF.

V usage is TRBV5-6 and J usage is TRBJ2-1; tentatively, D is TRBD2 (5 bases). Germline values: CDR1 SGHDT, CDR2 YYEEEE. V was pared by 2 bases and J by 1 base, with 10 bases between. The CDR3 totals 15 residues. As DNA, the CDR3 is TGTGCCAGCAGCTTCCTAGCAGCGTCCTACAATGAGCAGTTCTTC. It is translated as CASSFLAASYNEQFF.

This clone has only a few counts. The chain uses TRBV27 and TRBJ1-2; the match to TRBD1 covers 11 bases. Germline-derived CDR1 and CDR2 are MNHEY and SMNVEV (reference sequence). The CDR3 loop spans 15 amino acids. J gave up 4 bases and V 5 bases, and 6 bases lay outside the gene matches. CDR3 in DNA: TGTGCCAGCAGTGCAAGGGACAGGGGGAGCTATGGCTACACCTTC. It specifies CASSARDRGSYGYTF.

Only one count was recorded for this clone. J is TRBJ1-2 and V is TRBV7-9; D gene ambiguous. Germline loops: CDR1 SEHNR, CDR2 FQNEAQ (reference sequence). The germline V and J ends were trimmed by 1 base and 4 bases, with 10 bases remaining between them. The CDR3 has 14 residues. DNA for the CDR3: TGTGCCAGCAGCTTAGACCCCGGGCGCTATGGCTACACCTTC. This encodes CASSLDPGRYGYTF.